The present T cell receptor (beta chain) was sequenced within a study of CD8 T cells in ankylosing spondylitis. Of note for this clonotype: As yet, its antigen is unknown.

Quantitative 5'-RACE with molecular barcodes produced the TCR beta libraries. One entry per CDR3 protein, called by TCRdb with MiXCR from the 5' RACE reads. The profile shows 390,000 or so distinct CDR3 sequences, about 22% of them singletons. Study-level points and caveats: Characteristic, it appeared, of ankylosing spondylitis blood was a TCR beta motif of eight or nine highly homologous variants. There was reportedly significant enrichment of clones that were disease-linked in matched ankylosing spondylitis synovial fluid. Peripheral blood samples showed relatively rare disease-linked clones, and these clones were CD8+.

The sample was blood, either unsorted or a sorted T cell fraction (not recorded which). The sequence was collected from a male donor with ankylosing spondylitis.

The CDR3 region has the DNA TGTGCCAGCTCACCATACGGGGGTTCCAATGAGCAGTTCTTC. Residues: CASSPYGGSNEQFF. The rearrangement joins TRBV18 to TRBJ2-1, with D maybe TRBD2 (6 bases). The CDR3 is 14 amino acids. In germline, CDR1 is KGHSH, CDR2 LQKENI. Trimming removed 2 bases at V and 6 bases at J, with 11 bases between.